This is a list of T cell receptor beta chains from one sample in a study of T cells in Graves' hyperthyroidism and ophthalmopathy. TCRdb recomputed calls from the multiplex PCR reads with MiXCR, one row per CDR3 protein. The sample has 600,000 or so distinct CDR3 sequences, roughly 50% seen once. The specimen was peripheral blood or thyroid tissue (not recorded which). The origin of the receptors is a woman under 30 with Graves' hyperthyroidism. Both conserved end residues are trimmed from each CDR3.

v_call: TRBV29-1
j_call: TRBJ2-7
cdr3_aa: SVGADYEQY

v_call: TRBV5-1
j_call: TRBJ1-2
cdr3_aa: ASSVVTGGSNKDGYT

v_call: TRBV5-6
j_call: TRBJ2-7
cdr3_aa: ASSQGALTGEQY

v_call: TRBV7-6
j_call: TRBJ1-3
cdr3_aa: ASSPRGGGNTIY

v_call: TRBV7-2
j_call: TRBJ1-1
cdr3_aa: ASSLAAGTGYSTEAF

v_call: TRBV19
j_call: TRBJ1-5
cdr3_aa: ASSGTINQPQH

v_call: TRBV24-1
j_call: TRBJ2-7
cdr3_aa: ATSEPGPTYEQY

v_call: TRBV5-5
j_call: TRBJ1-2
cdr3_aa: ASRFGQEYGYT

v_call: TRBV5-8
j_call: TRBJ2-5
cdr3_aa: ASSGGANQETQY

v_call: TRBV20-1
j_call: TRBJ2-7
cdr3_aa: SALTTGGAYEQY

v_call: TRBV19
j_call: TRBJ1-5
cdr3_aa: ASTPRGGQPQH

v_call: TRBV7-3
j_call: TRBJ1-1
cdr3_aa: ASSQDPGETEAF

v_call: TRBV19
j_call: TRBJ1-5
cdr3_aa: ASSIVAYSNQPQH

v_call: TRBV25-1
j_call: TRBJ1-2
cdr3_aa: ASSADPGSYT

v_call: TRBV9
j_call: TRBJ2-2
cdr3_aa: ASSGTRGTGELF

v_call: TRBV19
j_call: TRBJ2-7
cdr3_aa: ASSTNIGYEQY

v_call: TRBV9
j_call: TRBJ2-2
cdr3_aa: ASSPYEASGSGELF

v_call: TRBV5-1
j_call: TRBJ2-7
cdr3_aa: ASSSPSGSLEQY

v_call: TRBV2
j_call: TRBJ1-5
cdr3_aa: ASTYSQGMVQPQH

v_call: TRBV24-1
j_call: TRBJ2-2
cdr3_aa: ASSDPTGNTGELF

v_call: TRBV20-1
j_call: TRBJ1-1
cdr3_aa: SAREGTTEAF

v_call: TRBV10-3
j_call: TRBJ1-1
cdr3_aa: ASSWTGIDTEAF

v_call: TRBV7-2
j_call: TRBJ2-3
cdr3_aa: ASSLWRGTDTQY

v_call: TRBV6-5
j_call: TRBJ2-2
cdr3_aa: ASSLGLGLGELF

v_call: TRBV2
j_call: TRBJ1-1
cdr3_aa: ASSTDRDAEAF

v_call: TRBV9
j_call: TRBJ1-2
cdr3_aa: ASSQAVRSYGYT

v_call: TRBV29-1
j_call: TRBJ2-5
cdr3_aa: SVVTGRQETQY

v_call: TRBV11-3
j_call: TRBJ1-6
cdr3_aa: ASSLEQEGNSPLH